This T cell receptor (beta chain) was observed in a study of T cells after yellow fever vaccination. Study overall: Any fraction with a low cell number was prepared using SMART-Seq v4 Ultra Low Input.

General study findings and limits: Most clones from primary vaccination resurfaced after the booster (around 97% CD4, approximately 87% CD8).

V gave up 4 bases and J gave up 6 bases, with 12 bases separating them. Germline CDR1 reads SGHAT; CDR2 reads FQNNGV. CDR3 length: 13 amino acids. In this sample, this clonotype turned up a few times. What it recognizes is unknown. Synthesis of TCR cDNA relied on 5'RACE template switching, which attached a universal primer site and UMIs. TCRdb independently ran MiXCR on the 5' RACE reads; one entry per CDR3 protein. The sample comprises around 600,000 distinct CDR3 sequences, around an eighth of which are singletons, and more than 13% rests with the top ten. Material: PBMCs, obtained on the day of the yellow fever booster vaccination. The rearrangement joins TRBV11-2 to TRBJ1-1; D ambiguous. This receptor was identified in a man aged 25-45 years who received the YFV17D yellow fever vaccine. CDR3 DNA sequence: TGTGCCAGCAGCTCATACGGTCTGGCTGAAGCTTTCTTT. It translates to CASSSYGLAEAFF.